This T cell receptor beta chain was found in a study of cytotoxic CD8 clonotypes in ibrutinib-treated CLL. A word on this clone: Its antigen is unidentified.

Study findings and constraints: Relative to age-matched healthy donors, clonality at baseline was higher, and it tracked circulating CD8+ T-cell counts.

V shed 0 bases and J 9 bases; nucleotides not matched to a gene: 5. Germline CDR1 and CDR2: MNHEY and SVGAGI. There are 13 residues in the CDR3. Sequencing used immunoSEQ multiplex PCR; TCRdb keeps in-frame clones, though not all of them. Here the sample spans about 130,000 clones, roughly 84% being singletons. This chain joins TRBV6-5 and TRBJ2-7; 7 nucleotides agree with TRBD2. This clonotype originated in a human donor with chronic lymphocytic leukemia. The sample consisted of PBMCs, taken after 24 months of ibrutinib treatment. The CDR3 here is CASSYSDPGGQYF. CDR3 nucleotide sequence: TGTGCCAGCAGTTACTCCGACCCGGGAGGGCAGTACTTC.